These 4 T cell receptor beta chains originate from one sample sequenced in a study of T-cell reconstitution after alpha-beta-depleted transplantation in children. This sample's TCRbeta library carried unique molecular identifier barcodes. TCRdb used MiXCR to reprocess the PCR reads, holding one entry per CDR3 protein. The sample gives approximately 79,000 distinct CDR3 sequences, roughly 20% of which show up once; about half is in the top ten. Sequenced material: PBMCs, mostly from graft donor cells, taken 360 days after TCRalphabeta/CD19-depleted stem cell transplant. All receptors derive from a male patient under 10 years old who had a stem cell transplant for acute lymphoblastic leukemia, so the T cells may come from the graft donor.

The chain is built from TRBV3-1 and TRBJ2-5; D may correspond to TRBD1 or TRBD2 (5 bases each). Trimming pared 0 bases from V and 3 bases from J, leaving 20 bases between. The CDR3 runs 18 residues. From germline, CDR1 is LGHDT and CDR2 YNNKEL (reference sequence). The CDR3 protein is CASSQDKRGRGAKETQYF. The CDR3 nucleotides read TGTGCCAGCAGCCAAGATAAAAGAGGTCGAGGGGCCAAAGAGACCCAGTACTTC.

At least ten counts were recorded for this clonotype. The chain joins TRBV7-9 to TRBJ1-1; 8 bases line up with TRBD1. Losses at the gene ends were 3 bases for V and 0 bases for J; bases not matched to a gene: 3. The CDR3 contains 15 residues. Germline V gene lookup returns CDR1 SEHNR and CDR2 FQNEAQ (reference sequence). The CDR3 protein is CASSFRTGMNTEAFF. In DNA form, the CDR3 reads TGTGCCAGCAGCTTCCGGACAGGGATGAACACTGAAGCTTTCTTT.

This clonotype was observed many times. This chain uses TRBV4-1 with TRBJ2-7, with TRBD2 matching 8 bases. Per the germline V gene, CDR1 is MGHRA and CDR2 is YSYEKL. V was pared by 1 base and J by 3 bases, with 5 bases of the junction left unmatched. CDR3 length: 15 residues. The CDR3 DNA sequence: TGCGCCAGCAGCCAAGCAGCGGGGGTGGGCTACGAGCAGTACTTC. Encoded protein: CASSQAAGVGYEQYF.

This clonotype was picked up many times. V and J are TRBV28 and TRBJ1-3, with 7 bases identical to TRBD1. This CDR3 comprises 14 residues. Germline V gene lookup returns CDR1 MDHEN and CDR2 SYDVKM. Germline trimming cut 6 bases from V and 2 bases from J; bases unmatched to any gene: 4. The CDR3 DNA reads TGTGCCAGCAGGTGGGACAGCCCTGGAAACACCATATATTTT. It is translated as CASRWDSPGNTIYF.